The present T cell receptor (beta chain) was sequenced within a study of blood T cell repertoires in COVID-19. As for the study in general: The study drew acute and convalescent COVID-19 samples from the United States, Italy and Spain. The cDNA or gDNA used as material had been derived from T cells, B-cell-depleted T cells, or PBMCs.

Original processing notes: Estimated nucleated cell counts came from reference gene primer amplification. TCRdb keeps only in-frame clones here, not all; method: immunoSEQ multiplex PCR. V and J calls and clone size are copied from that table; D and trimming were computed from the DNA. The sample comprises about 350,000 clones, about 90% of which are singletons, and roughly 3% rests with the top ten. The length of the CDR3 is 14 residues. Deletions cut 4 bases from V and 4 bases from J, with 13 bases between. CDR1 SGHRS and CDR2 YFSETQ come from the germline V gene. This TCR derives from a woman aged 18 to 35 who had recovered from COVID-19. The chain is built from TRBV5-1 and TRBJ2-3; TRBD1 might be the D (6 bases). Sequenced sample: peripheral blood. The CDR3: CASSAEGGADTQYF. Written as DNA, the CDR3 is TGCGCCAGCAGCGCAGAAGGGGGAGCAGATACGCAGTATTTT.